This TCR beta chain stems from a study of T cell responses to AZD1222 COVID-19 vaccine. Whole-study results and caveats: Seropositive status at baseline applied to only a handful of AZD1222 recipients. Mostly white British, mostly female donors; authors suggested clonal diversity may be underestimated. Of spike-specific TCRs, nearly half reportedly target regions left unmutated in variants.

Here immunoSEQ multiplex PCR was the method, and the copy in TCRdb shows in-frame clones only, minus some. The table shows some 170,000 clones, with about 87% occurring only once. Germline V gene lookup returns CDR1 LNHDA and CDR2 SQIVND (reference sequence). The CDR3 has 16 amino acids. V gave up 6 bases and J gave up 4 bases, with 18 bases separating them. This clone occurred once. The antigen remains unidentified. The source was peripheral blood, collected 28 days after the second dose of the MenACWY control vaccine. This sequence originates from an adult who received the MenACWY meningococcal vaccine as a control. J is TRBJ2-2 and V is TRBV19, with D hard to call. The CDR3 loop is CASSPRDAEITGELFF. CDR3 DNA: TGTGCCAGTAGCCCCCGTGACGCAGAGATCACCGGGGAGCTGTTTTTT.